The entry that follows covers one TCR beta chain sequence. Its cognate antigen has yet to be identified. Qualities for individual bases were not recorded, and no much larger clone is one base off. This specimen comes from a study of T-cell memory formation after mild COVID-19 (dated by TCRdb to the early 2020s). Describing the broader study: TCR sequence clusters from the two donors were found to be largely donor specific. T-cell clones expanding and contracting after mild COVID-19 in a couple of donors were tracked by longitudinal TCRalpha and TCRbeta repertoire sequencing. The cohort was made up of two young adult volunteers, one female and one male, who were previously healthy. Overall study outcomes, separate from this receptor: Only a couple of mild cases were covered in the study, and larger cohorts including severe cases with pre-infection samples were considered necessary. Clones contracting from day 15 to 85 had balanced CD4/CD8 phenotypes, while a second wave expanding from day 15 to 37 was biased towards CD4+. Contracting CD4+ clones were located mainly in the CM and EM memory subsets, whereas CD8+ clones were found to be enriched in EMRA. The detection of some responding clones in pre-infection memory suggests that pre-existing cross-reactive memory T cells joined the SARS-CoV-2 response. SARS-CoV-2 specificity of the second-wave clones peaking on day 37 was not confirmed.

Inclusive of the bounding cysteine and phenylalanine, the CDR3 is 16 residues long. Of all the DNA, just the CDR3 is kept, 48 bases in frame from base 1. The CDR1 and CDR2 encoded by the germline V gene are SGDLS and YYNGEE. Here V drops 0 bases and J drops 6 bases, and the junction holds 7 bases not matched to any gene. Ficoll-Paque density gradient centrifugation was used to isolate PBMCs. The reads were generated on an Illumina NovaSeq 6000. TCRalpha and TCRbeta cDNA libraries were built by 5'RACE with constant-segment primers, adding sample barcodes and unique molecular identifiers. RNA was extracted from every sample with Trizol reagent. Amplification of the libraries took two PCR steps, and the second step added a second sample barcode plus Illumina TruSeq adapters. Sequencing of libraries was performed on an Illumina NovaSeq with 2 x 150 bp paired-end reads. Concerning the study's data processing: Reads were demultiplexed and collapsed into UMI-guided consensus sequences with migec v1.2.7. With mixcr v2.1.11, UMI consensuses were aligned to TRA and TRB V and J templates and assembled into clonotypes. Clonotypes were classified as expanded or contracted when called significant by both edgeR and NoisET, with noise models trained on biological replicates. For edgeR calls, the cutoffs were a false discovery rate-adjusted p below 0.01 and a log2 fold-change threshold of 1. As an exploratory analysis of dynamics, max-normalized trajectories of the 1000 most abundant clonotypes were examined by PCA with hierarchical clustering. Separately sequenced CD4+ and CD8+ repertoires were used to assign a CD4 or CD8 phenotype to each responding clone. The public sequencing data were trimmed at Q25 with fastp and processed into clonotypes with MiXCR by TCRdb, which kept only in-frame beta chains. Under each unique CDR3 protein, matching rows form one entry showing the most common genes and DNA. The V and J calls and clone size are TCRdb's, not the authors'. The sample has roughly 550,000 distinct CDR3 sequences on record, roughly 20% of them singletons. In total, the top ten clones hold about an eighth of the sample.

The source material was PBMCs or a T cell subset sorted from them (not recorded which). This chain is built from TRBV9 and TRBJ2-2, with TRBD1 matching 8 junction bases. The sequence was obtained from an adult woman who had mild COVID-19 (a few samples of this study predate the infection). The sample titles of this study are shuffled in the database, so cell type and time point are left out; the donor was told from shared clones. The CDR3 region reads CASSVGGTGLSGELFF. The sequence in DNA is TGTGCCAGCAGCGTAGGAGGGACAGGCCTCTCCGGGGAGCTGTTTTTT.